The 2 T cell receptor beta chains in this list originate from one sample, sequenced in a study of blood T cell repertoires in COVID-19. The table came from immunoSEQ multiplex PCR; TCRdb's copy has only in-frame clones and leaves some out. Counted here are just under 40,000 clones, roughly 94% occurring once; the ten biggest clones make up over 4%. Sequencing was carried out using peripheral blood. Receptor source: a human donor with active COVID-19. The donor label of this sample is uncertain.

The chain uses TRBV15 and TRBJ2-1; 7 bases agree with TRBD2. The ends lost 5 bases at V and 8 bases at J; junction bases unmatched: 9. The CDR3 is 14 amino acids. Germline V gene data show CDR1 as LNHNV and CDR2 as YYDKDF (reference sequence). CDR3 sequence (DNA): TGTGCCACCAGCCCCCGAGCGGGACTGGATGAGCAGTTCTTC. Translating gives CATSPRAGLDEQFF.

This rearrangement joins TRBV4-2 to TRBJ2-3; TRBD2 agrees at 9 bases. The CDR3 extends over 18 amino acids. Germline V CDR1 and CDR2: LGHNA, YNFKEQ. The J segment lost 3 bases and the V segment lost 4 bases, leaving 14 bases of the junction unmatched. Written as DNA, the CDR3 is TGTGCCAGCAGCCCCACCCTGTTTAGCGGGAGAATTACAGATACGCAGTATTTT. As protein: CASSPTLFSGRITDTQYF.